This T cell receptor beta chain was identified during a study of blood T cell repertoires in COVID-19. Study details: Samples came from the United States, Italy and Spain, spanning acute and convalescent COVID-19. PBMCs, B-cell-depleted T cells, or T cells were the source of the cDNA or gDNA that made up the material.

Germline assignment: CDR1 MNHNY and CDR2 SVGAGI (reference sequence). The V end lost 4 bases, the J end lost 1 base, and 10 bases lay between the germline ends. This CDR3 comprises 14 residues. Source study methods: Using reference gene primer amplification, nucleated cell counts were estimated. Sequencing was performed with immunoSEQ multiplex PCR; in TCRdb, only in-frame clones are kept and a portion is missing. The V and J calls and clone size were taken over from that table, and D and trimming were inferred from the DNA. The top ten hold approximately 17% of the sample, which has over 90,000 clones, around 90% seen once.

This chain joins TRBV6-6 and TRBJ1-1, with D unclear. Material: peripheral blood. The sequence came from a woman of 80 years or more in a cohort sampled during active COVID-19. The DNA of the CDR3 is TGTGCCAGCAGTTCTGATATAGAGAACACTGAAGCTTTCTTT. Translation: CASSSDIENTEAFF.